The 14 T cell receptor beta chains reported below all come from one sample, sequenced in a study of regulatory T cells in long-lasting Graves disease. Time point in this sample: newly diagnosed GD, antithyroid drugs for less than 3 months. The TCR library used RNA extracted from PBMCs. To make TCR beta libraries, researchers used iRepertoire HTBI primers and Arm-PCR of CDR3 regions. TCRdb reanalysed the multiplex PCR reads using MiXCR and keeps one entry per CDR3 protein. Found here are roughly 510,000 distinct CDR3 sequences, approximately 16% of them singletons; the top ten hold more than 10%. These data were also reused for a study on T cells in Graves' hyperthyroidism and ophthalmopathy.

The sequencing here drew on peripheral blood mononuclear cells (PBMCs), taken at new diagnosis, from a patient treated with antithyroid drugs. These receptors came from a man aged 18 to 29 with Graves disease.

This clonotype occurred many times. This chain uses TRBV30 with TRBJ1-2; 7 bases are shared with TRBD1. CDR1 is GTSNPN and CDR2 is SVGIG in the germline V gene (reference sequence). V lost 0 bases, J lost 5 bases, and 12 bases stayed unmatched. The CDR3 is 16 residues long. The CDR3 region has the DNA TGTGCCTGGAGTGTGGTGGAACAGGGGATCTGGTATGGCTACACCTTC. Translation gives CAWSVVEQGIWYGYTF.

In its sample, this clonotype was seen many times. In DNA form, the CDR3 reads TGTGCCAGCAGCCCCGAGGGAGCCCTAAGTTCACCCCTCCACTTT. Protein product: CASSPEGALSSPLHF. The rearrangement links TRBV28 to TRBJ1-6; D gene uncertain. CDR3 size: 15 residues. The V gene lost 6 bases and the J gene lost 9 bases, with 18 bases spanning the gap. Germline V gives CDR1 MDHEN, CDR2 SYDVKM. Full variable domain (missing parts from reference TRBV28 and TRBJ1-6): DVKVTQSSRYLVKRTGEKVFLECVQDMDHENMFWYRQDPGLGLRLIYFSYDVKMKEKGDIPEGYSVSREKKERFSLILESASTNQTSMYLCASSPEGALSSPLHFGNGTRLTVT.

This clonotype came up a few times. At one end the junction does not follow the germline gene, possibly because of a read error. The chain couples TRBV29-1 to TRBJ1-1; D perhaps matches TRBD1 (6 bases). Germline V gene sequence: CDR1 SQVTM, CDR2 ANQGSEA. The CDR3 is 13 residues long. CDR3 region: CSVLRGVNTEALF. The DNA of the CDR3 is TGCAGCGTTCTCAGGGGCGTGAACACTGAAGCTCTCTTT.

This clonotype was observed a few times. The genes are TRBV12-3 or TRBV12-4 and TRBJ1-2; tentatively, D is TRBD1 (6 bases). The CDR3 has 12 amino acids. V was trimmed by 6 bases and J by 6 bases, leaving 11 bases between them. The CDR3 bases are TGTGCCAGCAGGCCAGGGGCTCATGGCTACACCTTC. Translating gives CASRPGAHGYTF.

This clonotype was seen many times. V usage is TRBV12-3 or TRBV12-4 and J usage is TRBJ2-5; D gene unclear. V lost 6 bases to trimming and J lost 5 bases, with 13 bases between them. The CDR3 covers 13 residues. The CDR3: CASRAGPRETQYF. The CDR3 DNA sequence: TGTGCCAGCAGGGCCGGGCCGCGGGAGACCCAGTACTTC.

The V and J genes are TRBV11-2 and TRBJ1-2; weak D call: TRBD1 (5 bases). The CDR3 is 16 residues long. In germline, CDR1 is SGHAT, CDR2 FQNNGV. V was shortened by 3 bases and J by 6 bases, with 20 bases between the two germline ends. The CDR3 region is CASSFGTGPSSHGYTF. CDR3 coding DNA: TGTGCCAGCAGCTTCGGGACTGGGCCCTCCTCTCATGGCTACACCTTC.

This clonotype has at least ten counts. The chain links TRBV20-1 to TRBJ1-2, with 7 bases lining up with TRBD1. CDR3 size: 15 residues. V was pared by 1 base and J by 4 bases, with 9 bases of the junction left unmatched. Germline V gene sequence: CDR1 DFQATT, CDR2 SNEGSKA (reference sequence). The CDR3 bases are TGCAGTGCTAGAGCCCGGACAGGTGGTGGCTATGGCTACACCTTC. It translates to CSARARTGGGYGYTF.

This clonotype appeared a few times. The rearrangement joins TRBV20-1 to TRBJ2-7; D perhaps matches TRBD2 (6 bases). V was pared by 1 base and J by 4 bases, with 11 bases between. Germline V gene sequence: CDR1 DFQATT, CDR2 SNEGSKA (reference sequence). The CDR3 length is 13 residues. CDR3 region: CSARGAGGYEQYF. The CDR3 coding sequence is TGCAGTGCTAGAGGGGCCGGAGGGTACGAGCAGTACTTC.

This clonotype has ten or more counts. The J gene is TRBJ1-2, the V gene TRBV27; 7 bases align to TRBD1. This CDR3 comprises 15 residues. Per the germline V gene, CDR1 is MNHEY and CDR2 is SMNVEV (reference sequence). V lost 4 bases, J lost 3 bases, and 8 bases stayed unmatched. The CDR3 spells CASSSRGQEDYGYTF. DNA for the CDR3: TGTGCCAGCAGTTCCCGAGGACAGGAGGACTATGGCTACACCTTC.

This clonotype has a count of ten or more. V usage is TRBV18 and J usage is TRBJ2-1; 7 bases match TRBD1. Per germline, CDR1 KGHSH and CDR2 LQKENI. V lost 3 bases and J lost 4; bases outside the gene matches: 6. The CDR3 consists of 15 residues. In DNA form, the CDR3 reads TGTGCCAGCTCACCGCCCGGGACAGTATACAATGAGCAGTTCTTC. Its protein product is CASSPPGTVYNEQFF. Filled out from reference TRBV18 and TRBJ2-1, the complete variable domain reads NAGVMQNPRHLVRRRGQEARLRCSPMKGHSHVYWYRQLPEEGLKFMVYLQKENIIDESGMPKERFSAEFPKEGPSILRIQQVVRGDSAAYFCASSPPGTVYNEQFFGPGTRLTVL.

The CDR3 DNA reads as TGCAGTGCTAGAGATCGGCTAGCGCTGAGCTACTACGAGCAGTACTTC. This codes for CSARDRLALSYYEQYF. The J gene is TRBJ2-7, the V gene TRBV20-1, with D maybe TRBD2 (6 bases). The CDR3 is 16 amino acids. CDR1 DFQATT and CDR2 SNEGSKA come from the germline V gene (reference sequence). The V end was cut by 0 bases, the J end by 3 bases, with 18 bases between.

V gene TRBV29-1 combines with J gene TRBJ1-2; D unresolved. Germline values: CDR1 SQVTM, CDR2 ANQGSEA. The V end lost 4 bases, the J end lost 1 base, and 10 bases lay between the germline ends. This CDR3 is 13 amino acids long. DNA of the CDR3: TGCAGCGTTGTCGGCGGGAGTAACTATGGCTACACCTTC. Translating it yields CSVVGGSNYGYTF.

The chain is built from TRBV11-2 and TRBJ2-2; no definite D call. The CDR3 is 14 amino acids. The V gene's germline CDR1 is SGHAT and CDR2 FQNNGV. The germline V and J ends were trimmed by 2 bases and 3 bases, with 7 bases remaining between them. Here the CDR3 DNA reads TGTGCCAGCAGCTTACGGGCTCACACCGGGGAGCTGTTTTTT. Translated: CASSLRAHTGELFF.

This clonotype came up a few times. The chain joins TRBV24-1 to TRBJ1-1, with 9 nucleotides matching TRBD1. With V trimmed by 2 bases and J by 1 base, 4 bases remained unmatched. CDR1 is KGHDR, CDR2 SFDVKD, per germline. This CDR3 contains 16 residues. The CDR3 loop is CATSDSTGGANTEAFF. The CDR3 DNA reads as TGTGCCACCAGTGATTCCACAGGGGGCGCGAACACTGAAGCTTTCTTT.